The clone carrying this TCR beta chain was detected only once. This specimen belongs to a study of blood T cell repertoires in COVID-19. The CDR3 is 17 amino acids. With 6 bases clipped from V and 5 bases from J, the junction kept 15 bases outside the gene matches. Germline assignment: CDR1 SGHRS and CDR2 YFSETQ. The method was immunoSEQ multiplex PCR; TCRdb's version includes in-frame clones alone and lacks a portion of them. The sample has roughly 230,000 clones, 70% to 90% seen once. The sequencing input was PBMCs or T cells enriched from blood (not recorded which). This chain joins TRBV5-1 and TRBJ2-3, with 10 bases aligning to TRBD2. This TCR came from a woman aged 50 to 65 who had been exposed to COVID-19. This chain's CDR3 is CASTKSGGAPSKDTQYF. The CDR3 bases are TGCGCCAGCACCAAGAGCGGGGGGGCTCCTTCCAAAGATACGCAGTATTTT.